A single sample is the source of the 9 T cell receptor beta chains below, sequenced in a study of T cell repertoires in cytomegalovirus infection. Using its own MiXCR run on the reads, TCRdb lists one record per CDR3 protein. This table holds 350,000 to 400,000 distinct CDR3 sequences, approximately 35% found once. Their cognate antigens are unknown. The source material was cultured PBMCs, sampled from culture after CMV antigen stimulation. The receptors were sampled from a human donor in good health (CMV status not recorded). Some clones in this sample may be carry-over from other donors' samples.

In nucleotides, the CDR3 is TGTGCCAGCAGTGTCAGCATAATTTCCTACGAGCAGTACTTC. This gives the protein CASSVSIISYEQYF. The chain uses TRBV28 and TRBJ2-7; no reliable D call. Germline CDR1 reads MDHEN; CDR2 reads SYDVKM. V was shortened by 5 bases and J by 1 base, with 12 bases between the two germline ends. The CDR3 length is 14 residues.

The gene calls are TRBV6-8 and TRBJ2-1, with TRBD2 matching over 9 bases. V shed 3 bases and J 3 bases; nucleotides not matched to a gene: 3. This CDR3 has 15 residues. CDR1 is MNHGY and CDR2 is SAAAGT in the germline V gene. CDR3 sequence: CASSYPSGIYNEQFF. The DNA of the CDR3 is TGTGCCAGCAGTTATCCTAGCGGGATCTACAATGAGCAGTTCTTC.

A word on this clonotype: A much larger clonotype is one base distant, so this may be a read error. The chain joins TRBV7-2 to TRBJ2-3; 9 bases align to TRBD2. The CDR3 contains 13 residues. CDR1 and CDR2 (germline): SGHTA, FQGNSA. The CDR3 reads CASSGTSTDAQYF. The CDR3, as DNA: TGTGCCAGCAGCGGGACTAGCACAGATGCGCAGTATTTT. The variable domain in full, completed from reference TRBV7-2 and TRBJ2-3, reads GAGVSQSPSNKVTEKGKDVELRCDPISGHTALYWYRQSLGQGLEFLIYFQGNSAPDKSGLPSDRFSAERTGGSVSTLTIQRTQQEDSAVYLCASSGTSTDAQYFGPGTRLTVL.

V is TRBV28 and J is TRBJ1-5; D uncertain. V lost 6 bases and J lost 5, with 17 bases in between. The CDR3 is 15 amino acids. Germline values: CDR1 MDHEN, CDR2 SYDVKM. The DNA of the CDR3 is TGTGCCAGCAGCTTGGGAGACCGTCTTCATCAGCCCCAGCATTTT. Translating gives CASSLGDRLHQPQHF.

This clonotype was counted ten times or more. The chain is built from TRBV28 and TRBJ1-2, with D maybe TRBD1 (5 bases). V lost 2 bases to trimming and J lost 8 bases, with 15 bases between them. CDR1 MDHEN and CDR2 SYDVKM come from the germline V gene. The CDR3 is made up of 14 amino acids. Here the CDR3 reads CASSLGQAGKGYTF. Here the CDR3 DNA reads TGTGCCAGCAGTTTAGGGCAAGCAGGGAAGGGCTACACCTTC.

V and J are TRBV11-3 and TRBJ1-2, with D hard to call. Germline CDR1 reads SGHNT; CDR2 reads YENEEA. V was pared by 0 bases and J by 8 bases, with 10 bases between. This CDR3 contains 13 residues. The CDR3 protein is CASSLDRYLGYTF. The CDR3 coding sequence is TGTGCCAGCAGCTTAGATCGCTACCTGGGCTACACCTTC.

The CDR3 spells CASRQVAGNTIYF. In DNA form, the CDR3 reads TGTGCCAGTAGACAGGTTGCGGGAAACACCATATATTTT. The V and J genes are TRBV19 and TRBJ1-3; the D gene is possibly TRBD1 (5 bases). V lost 6 bases to trimming and J lost 4 bases, with 10 bases between them. The CDR3 loop spans 13 amino acids. The germline V gene has CDR1 LNHDA and CDR2 SQIVND (reference sequence). Based on the CDR3 plus reference TRBV19 and TRBJ1-3, the full variable domain is DGGITQSPKYLFRKEGQNVTLSCEQNLNHDAMYWYRQDPGQGLRLIYYSQIVNDFQKGDIAEGYSVSREKKESFPLTVTSAQKNPTAFYLCASRQVAGNTIYFGEGSWLTVV.

This clonotype was seen just once. This chain connects TRBV27 to TRBJ1-2; D ambiguous. CDR3 length equals 15 residues. The V end lost 3 bases, the J end lost 0 bases, and 11 bases lay between the germline ends. CDR1 is MNHEY and CDR2 is SMNVEV in the germline V gene (reference sequence). The CDR3, as DNA: TGTGCCAGCAGTTTTCTCCCAGGTCCTAACTATGGCTACACCTTC. Translation: CASSFLPGPNYGYTF.

The V and J genes are TRBV2 and TRBJ2-1, with D possibly TRBD2 on 6 matching bases. The CDR3 has 14 amino acids. The germline gives CDR1 SNHLY, CDR2 FYNNEI. Trimming removed 7 bases at V and 6 bases at J, with 16 bases between. CDR3 nucleotide sequence: TGTGCCAGCATCAGGGCGGGGTGGGCCAATGAGCAGTTCTTC. Translating gives CASIRAGWANEQFF.